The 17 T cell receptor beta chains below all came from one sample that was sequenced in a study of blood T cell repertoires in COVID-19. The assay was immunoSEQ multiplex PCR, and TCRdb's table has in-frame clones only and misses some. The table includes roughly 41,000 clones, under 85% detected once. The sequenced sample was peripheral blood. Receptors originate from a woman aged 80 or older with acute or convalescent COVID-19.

The CDR3 protein is CASSRGFTDTQYF. Here the CDR3 DNA reads TGTGCCAGCAGTCGGGGGTTTACAGATACGCAGTATTTT. This chain links TRBV9 with TRBJ2-3, with a tentative D call TRBD2 (6 bases). V was clipped by 5 bases and J by 3 bases, with 10 bases between them. This CDR3 comprises 13 residues. The V gene's germline CDR1 is SGDLS and CDR2 YYNGEE.

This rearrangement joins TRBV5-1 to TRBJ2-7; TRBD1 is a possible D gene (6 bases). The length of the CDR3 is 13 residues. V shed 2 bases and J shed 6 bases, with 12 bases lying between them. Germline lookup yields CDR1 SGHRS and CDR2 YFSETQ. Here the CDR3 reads CASSLLSRGEQYF. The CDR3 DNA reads TGCGCCAGCAGCTTACTATCCAGGGGCGAGCAGTACTTC.

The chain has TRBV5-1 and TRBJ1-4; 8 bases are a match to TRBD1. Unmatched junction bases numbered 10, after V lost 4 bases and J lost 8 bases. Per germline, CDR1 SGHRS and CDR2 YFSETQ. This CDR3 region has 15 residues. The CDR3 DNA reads TGCGCCAGCAGCCCGGGGGACAGGCCGGAAGAAAAACTGTTTTTT. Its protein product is CASSPGDRPEEKLFF. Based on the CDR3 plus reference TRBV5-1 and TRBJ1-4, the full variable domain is KAGVTQTPRYLIKTRGQQVTLSCSPISGHRSVSWYQQTPGQGLQFLFEYFSETQRNKGNFPGRFSGRQFSNSRSEMNVSTLELGDSALYLCASSPGDRPEEKLFFGSGTQLSVL.

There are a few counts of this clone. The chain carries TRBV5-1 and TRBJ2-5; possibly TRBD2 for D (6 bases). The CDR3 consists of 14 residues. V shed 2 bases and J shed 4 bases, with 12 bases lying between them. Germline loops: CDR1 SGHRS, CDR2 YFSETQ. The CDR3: CASSFGLSGETQYF. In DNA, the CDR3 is TGCGCCAGCAGCTTTGGACTAAGTGGAGAGACCCAGTACTTC.

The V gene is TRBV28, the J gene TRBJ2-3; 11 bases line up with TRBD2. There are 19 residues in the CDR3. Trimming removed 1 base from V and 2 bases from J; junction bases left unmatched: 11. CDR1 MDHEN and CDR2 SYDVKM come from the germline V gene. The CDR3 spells CASSLLGASGGLHTDTQYF. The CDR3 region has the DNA TGTGCCAGCAGTTTATTGGGGGCTAGCGGGGGGCTCCACACAGATACGCAGTATTTT.

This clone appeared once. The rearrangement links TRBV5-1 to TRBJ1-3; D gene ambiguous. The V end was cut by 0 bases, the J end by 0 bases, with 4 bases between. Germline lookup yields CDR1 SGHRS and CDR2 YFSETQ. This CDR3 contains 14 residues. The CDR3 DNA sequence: TGCGCCAGCAGCTTGGACAGCTCTGGAAACACCATATATTTT. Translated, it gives CASSLDSSGNTIYF. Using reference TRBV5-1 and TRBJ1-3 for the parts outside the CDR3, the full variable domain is KAGVTQTPRYLIKTRGQQVTLSCSPISGHRSVSWYQQTPGQGLQFLFEYFSETQRNKGNFPGRFSGRQFSNSRSEMNVSTLELGDSALYLCASSLDSSGNTIYFGEGSWLTVV.

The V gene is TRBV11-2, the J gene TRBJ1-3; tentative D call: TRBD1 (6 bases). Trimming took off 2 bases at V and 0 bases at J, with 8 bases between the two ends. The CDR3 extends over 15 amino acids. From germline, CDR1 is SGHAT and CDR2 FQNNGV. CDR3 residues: CASSLPRGSGNTIYF. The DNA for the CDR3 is TGTGCCAGCAGCTTACCCAGGGGCTCTGGAAACACCATATATTTT.

Here the CDR3 reads CASRNGQGANYGYTF. The DNA for the CDR3 is TGTGCCAGCAGAAACGGACAGGGGGCTAACTATGGCTACACCTTC. The chain couples TRBV28 to TRBJ1-2; 10 bases are a match to TRBD1. The CDR3 is 15 amino acids. Germline CDR1 is MDHEN and CDR2 is SYDVKM. V lost 6 bases to trimming and J lost 0 bases; unmatched junction nucleotides: 4.

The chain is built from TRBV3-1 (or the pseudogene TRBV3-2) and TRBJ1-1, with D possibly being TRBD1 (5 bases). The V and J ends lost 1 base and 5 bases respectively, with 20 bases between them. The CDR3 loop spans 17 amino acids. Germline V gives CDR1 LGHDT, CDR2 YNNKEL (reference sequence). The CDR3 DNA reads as TGTGCCAGCAGCCAAGGGAGGGGCAGAAGTTCCGTAACTGAAGCTTTCTTT. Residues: CASSQGRGRSSVTEAFF.

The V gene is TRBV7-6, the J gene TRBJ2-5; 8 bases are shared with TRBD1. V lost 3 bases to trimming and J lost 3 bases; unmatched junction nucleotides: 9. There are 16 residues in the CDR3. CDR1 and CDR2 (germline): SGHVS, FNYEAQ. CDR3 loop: CASSLRTQGAEETQYF. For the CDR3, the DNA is TGTGCCAGCAGCTTGCGCACCCAGGGGGCAGAAGAGACCCAGTACTTC.

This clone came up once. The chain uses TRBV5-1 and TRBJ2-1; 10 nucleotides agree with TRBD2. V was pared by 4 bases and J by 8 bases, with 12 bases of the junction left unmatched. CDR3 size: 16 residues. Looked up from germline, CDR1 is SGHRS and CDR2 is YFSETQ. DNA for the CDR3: TGCGCCAGCAGCCCAAGAGCGGGGGGGTTGTCAGATGAGCAGTTCTTC. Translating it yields CASSPRAGGLSDEQFF.

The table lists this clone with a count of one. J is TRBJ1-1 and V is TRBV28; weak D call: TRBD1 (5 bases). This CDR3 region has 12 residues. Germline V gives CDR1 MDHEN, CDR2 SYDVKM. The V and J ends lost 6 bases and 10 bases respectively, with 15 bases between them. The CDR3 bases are TGTGCCAGCAGCCCCGACAGACTCGGAGCTTTCTTT. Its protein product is CASSPDRLGAFF.

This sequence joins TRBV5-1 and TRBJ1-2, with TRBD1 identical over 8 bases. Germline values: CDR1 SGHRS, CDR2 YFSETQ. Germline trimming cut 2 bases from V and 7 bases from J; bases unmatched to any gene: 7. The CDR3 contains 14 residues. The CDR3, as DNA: TGCGCCAGCAGCTTCGGACAGGGTTTCGTTGGCTACACCTTC. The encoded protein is CASSFGQGFVGYTF.

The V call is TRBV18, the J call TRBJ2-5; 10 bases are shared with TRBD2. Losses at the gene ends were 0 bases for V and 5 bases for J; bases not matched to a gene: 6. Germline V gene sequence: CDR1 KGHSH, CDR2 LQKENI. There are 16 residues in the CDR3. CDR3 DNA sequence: TGTGCCAGCTCACCACCGGTAGCGGGGGGAAAGGAGACCCAGTACTTC. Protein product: CASSPPVAGGKETQYF.

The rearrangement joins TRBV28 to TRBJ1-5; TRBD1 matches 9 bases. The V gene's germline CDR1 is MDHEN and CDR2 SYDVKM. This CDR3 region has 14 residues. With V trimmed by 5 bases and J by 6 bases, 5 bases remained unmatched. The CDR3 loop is CASSGTGKFQPQHF. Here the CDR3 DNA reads TGTGCCAGCAGTGGGACAGGGAAATTTCAGCCCCAGCATTTT.

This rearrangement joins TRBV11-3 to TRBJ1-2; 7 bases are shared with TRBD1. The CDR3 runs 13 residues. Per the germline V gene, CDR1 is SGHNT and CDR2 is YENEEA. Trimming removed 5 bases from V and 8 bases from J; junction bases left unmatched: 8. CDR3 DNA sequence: TGTGCCAGCAGCATATACAGGGGAGGCGGCTACACCTTC. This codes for CASSIYRGGGYTF.

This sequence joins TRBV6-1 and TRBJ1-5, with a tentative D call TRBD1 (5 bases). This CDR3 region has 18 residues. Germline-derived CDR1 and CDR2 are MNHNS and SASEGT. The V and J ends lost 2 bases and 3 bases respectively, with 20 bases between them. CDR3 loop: CASSESPVVTADNQPQHF. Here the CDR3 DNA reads TGTGCCAGCAGTGAAAGTCCGGTGGTGACAGCCGACAATCAGCCCCAGCATTTT.